Following are 7 T cell receptor beta chains from one sample sequenced in a study of blood T cells in healthy people across ages. A sample-barcoded 5' primer and a J-beta primer mix were used in a second PCR of roughly 6 to 12 cycles. Each CDR3 protein is one row after TCRdb ran MiXCR on the 5' RACE reads. The sample records approximately 760,000 distinct CDR3 sequences, about 25% being singletons. The same data also went into a second study, on T cells of mothers and their children.

The source material was blood. These receptor sequences come from a boy younger than 18 in good health.

This clonotype showed up just a few times. This chain joins TRBV20-1 and TRBJ2-7; perhaps TRBD2 as D (6 bases). The CDR3 loop spans 11 amino acids. Looked up from germline, CDR1 is DFQATT and CDR2 is SNEGSKA (reference sequence). With 8 bases removed from V and 5 bases from J, the gap between germline ends came to 13 bases. The CDR3 here is CSPTGGNEQYF. CDR3 nucleotides: TGCAGTCCAACCGGGGGAAACGAGCAGTACTTC.

This clonotype was counted between two and nine times. This rearrangement joins TRBV7-9 to TRBJ2-5; 8 bases fit TRBD2. With 0 bases clipped from V and 5 bases from J, the junction kept 5 bases outside the gene matches. This CDR3 contains 15 residues. Germline loops: CDR1 SEHNR, CDR2 FQNEAQ (reference sequence). For the CDR3, the DNA is TGTGCCAGCAGCTTAGCAGGGACTAGTTCGGAGACCCAGTACTTC. This translates into CASSLAGTSSETQYF.

Details on this clonotype: At one end, the junction sequence differs from germline, possibly due to a read error. In DNA form, the CDR3 reads TGCAGTGCGAGAGGACTAATCAACTCCTACGAGCAGTACTTC. Protein sequence: CSARGLINSYEQYF. The chain employs TRBV20-1 and TRBJ2-5; tentatively, D is TRBD2 (6 bases). TRBJ2-7 explains the end of the DNA better; the J call may be wrong. Germline V gives CDR1 DFQATT, CDR2 SNEGSKA (reference sequence). The CDR3 is made up of 14 amino acids.

This clonotype occurred a few times. This chain connects TRBV10-3 to TRBJ2-5; D uncertain. Germline CDR1 reads ENHRY; CDR2 reads SYGVKD. The length of the CDR3 is 13 residues. Trimming shortened V by 3 bases and J by 2 bases, and 7 bases separated the two germline ends. This CDR3 reads CAISDRKQETQYF. The CDR3 bases are TGTGCCATCAGTGACCGGAAACAAGAGACCCAGTACTTC.

This chain connects TRBV2 to TRBJ1-4, with 7 bases that match TRBD1. J was trimmed by 6 bases and V by 2 bases; bases with no gene match: 6. There are 15 residues in the CDR3. Germline CDR1 SNHLY, CDR2 FYNNEI. DNA for the CDR3: TGTGCCAGCAGTGAACCCGAGGGGGCGGATGAAAAACTGTTTTTT. This codes for CASSEPEGADEKLFF.

The chain employs TRBV5-1 and TRBJ2-4; D is tentatively TRBD1 or TRBD2 (5 bases each). With 4 bases removed from V and 0 bases from J, the gap between germline ends came to 11 bases. This CDR3 region has 15 residues. Germline CDR1 is SGHRS and CDR2 is YFSETQ. CDR3 DNA sequence: TGCGCCAGCAGCCGGGACGGAATAGCCAAAAACATTCAGTACTTC. This codes for CASSRDGIAKNIQYF. The full variable domain, rest sourced from reference TRBV5-1 and TRBJ2-4, is KAGVTQTPRYLIKTRGQQVTLSCSPISGHRSVSWYQQTPGQGLQFLFEYFSETQRNKGNFPGRFSGRQFSNSRSEMNVSTLELGDSALYLCASSRDGIAKNIQYFGAGTRLSVL.

This clonotype was seen a few times. The chain joins TRBV6-2 or TRBV6-3 to TRBJ2-1; D gene unclear. This CDR3 comprises 16 residues. The germline V gene has CDR1 MNHEY and CDR2 SVGEGT. Trimming cost V 6 bases and J 3 bases, with 18 bases left between them. The CDR3 reads CASRLSEVSYYNEQFF. CDR3 sequence (DNA): TGTGCCAGCAGACTTTCTGAAGTTAGCTACTACAATGAGCAGTTCTTC.